Described below is a single T cell receptor (beta chain) sequence and its context. V dropped 1 base and J dropped 0; count of bases not matched to a gene: 7. Per the germline V gene, CDR1 is SGHKS and CDR2 is YYEKEE (reference sequence). This CDR3 region has 17 residues. In every patient, relapse followed autologous stem cell transplantation, while exposure to brentuximab vedotin differed. The data belong to a study of PD-1 blockade in classical Hodgkin lymphoma. Sequencing used immunoSEQ multiplex PCR; TCRdb keeps in-frame clones, though not all of them. Of about 75,000 clones listed, roughly 91% were seen once; the top ten hold about 7.6%.

The clonotype originates from a human donor with classical Hodgkin lymphoma. The rearrangement links TRBV5-5 to TRBJ2-1; TRBD2 matches at 7 bases. The sequences come from peripheral blood mononuclear cells (PBMCs), collected at baseline. CDR3 coding DNA: TGTGCCAGCAGCTTGAGTCCTAGCGGCCTCTCCTACAATGAGCAGTTCTTC. Protein sequence: CASSLSPSGLSYNEQFF.